The present T cell receptor (beta chain) was sequenced within a study of metastatic and nonmetastatic thyroid tumors. None of the patients had undergone any treatment ahead of thyroid surgery. In its sample, this clone was seen many times. Its antigen is currently unknown. Findings and limits, study-wide: It was reported that TCR beta diversity was significantly higher in malignant thyroid tumors than benign nodules, in blood and tumor.

Germline CDR1 reads SNHLY; CDR2 reads FYNNEI. The CDR3 is 14 amino acids. Deletions cut 3 bases from V and 2 bases from J, with 7 bases between. TCRdb re-clonotyped the PCR reads through MiXCR. The table has about 39,000 clones, about 19% seen once; the top ten hold approximately 14%. The V gene is TRBV2, the J gene TRBJ1-4; tentatively, D is TRBD1 (5 bases). This TCR derives from a female donor with papillary thyroid cancer or a benign thyroid nodule (not recorded which). Some clones in this sample may be carry-over from other donors' samples. Material: tumor tissue. CDR3 sequence reads: CASSDWGTNEKLFF. DNA of the CDR3: TGTGCCAGCAGTGACTGGGGGACTAATGAAAAACTGTTTTTT.